The 19 T cell receptor beta chains given below trace back to one sample, sequenced in a study of T cells in Graves' hyperthyroidism and ophthalmopathy. Researchers amplified the TCR beta CDR3 regions from RNA transcripts. TCR CDR3 regions were first amplified by RT-PCR with HTBI primers. One entry per CDR3 protein, called by TCRdb with MiXCR from the multiplex PCR reads. This sample yields 500,000 or so distinct CDR3 sequences, of which roughly 17% are seen a single time; approximately 15% belongs to the top ten. Sequenced: blood. The receptors derive from a young woman with Graves' ophthalmopathy.

This clonotype was seen only once. This chain joins TRBV4-1 and TRBJ2-7; no clear D gene. Deletions cut 0 bases from V and 8 bases from J, with 11 bases between. Germline lookup yields CDR1 MGHRA and CDR2 YSYEKL. This CDR3 has 13 residues. The CDR3 loop reads CASSQEARFQQYF. The CDR3 DNA is TGCGCCAGCAGCCAAGAAGCAAGGTTTCAGCAGTACTTC.

This clonotype was found a few times. V is TRBV9 and J is TRBJ1-1; possibly TRBD1 for D (6 bases). This CDR3 comprises 13 residues. The germline CDR1 and CDR2 sequences are SGDLS and YYNGEE. Trimming took off 3 bases at V and 11 bases at J, with 17 bases between the two ends. As DNA, the CDR3 is TGTGCCAGCAGCGCCTATGATACAGGGATGGCTTTCTTT. It translates to CASSAYDTGMAFF. Supplemented by reference TRBV9 and TRBJ1-1, the full variable domain reads DSGVTQTPKHLITATGQRVTLRCSPRSGDLSVYWYQQSLDQGLQFLIQYYNGEERAKGNILERFSAQQFPDLHSELNLSSLELGDSALYFCASSAYDTGMAFFGQGTRLTVV.

This clonotype was detected a few times. V gene TRBV5-1 combines with J gene TRBJ2-3, with a possible D match to TRBD1 (6 bases). CDR3 size: 15 residues. Germline CDR1 SGHRS, CDR2 YFSETQ. V shed 3 bases and J shed 2 bases, with 13 bases lying between them. The DNA for the CDR3 is TGCGCCAGCAGCTGGGCCGGGACAAACACAGATACGCAGTATTTT. Translation gives CASSWAGTNTDTQYF.

V is TRBV12-3 or TRBV12-4 and J is TRBJ2-7, with TRBD2 matching over 12 bases. The CDR3 length is 16 residues. V trimming: 6 bases; J trimming: 2 bases; junction bases outside the gene matches: 8. CDR3 in amino acids: CASSTTTSGSAYEQYF. CDR3 bases: TGTGCCAGCAGCACAACGACTAGCGGGAGTGCCTACGAGCAGTACTTC.

For this clonotype: With a much larger clone just one base away, this may be a read error. The chain couples TRBV7-6 to TRBJ2-5; the match to TRBD2 covers 8 bases. This CDR3 spans 17 amino acids. Trimming at V came to 1 base and at J to 7 bases, leaving 14 bases not matched to a gene. Per germline, CDR1 SGHVS and CDR2 FNYEAQ. The CDR3 region has the DNA TGTGCCAGCAGCTTAGTTTACCGGGAGGGTGGTGAAGGGACCCAGTACTTC. As protein: CASSLVYREGGEGTQYF.

This clonotype was observed a handful of times. Germline and junction disagree at one end, which may indicate a read error. This chain links TRBV5-1 with TRBJ2-3, with D perhaps TRBD2 (6 bases). Germline values: CDR1 SGHRS, CDR2 YFSETQ. The CDR3 is 15 residues long. The CDR3 DNA is TGCGCCGGCAGCTTGGAGGGCGGAGGCACAGATACGCAGTATTTT. Amino acids: CAGSLEGGGTDTQYF.

This clonotype occurred a few times. The CDR3 coding sequence is TGTGCCAGCATGACGTTAAGGACAGGTTCTTATGAGAGTTTTGGCTACACCTTC. The encoded protein is CASMTLRTGSYESFGYTF. The rearrangement uses TRBV6-2 or TRBV6-3 and TRBJ1-2; 7 positions agree with TRBD1. The CDR3 totals 18 residues. V was clipped by 7 bases and J by 7 bases; unmatched bases: 24. The germline V gene encodes CDR1 MNHEY and CDR2 SVGEGT.

This clonotype was seen ten or more times. V and J are TRBV27 and TRBJ1-6; 11 bases fit TRBD1. Germline V gives CDR1 MNHEY, CDR2 SMNVEV (reference sequence). With 7 bases clipped from V and 8 bases from J, the junction kept 7 bases outside the gene matches. The CDR3 loop spans 15 amino acids. The CDR3 reads CASKPLGQGDSPLHF. CDR3 coding DNA: TGTGCCAGCAAACCATTGGGACAGGGGGATTCACCCCTCCACTTT.

This clonotype was seen at least ten times. This rearrangement joins TRBV11-2 to TRBJ2-3; TRBD2 aligns across 12 bases. The CDR3 runs to 18 residues. Trimming cost V 0 bases and J 2 bases; bases outside gene matches: 6. Germline CDR1 reads SGHAT; CDR2 reads FQNNGV. The CDR3 DNA is TGTGCCAGCAGCTTAGATACTAGCGGGGGGCTAGTCACAGATACGCAGTATTTT. It specifies CASSLDTSGGLVTDTQYF. The complete variable domain, with remaining parts taken from reference TRBV11-2 and TRBJ2-3, reads EAGVAQSPRYKIIEKRQSVAFWCNPISGHATLYWYQQILGQGPKLLIQFQNNGVVDDSQLPKDRFSAERLKGVDSTLKIQPAKLEDSAVYLCASSLDTSGGLVTDTQYFGPGTRLTVL.

This clonotype came up many times. This chain links TRBV28 with TRBJ1-5; D call uncertain. Germline CDR1 and CDR2: MDHEN and SYDVKM. V lost 7 bases to trimming and J lost 7 bases, with 17 bases between them. The CDR3 has 14 residues. The CDR3 DNA reads TGTGCCAGCAACGGGCAGGTCTTCGGGCAGCCCCAGCATTTT. Translated, it gives CASNGQVFGQPQHF.

This clonotype came up a few times. V usage is TRBV4-2 and J usage is TRBJ2-4; D remains ambiguous. Per the germline V gene, CDR1 is LGHNA and CDR2 is YNFKEQ. CDR3 length: 15 residues. V gave up 2 bases and J gave up 6 bases, with 14 bases separating them. CDR3 nucleotide sequence: TGTGCCAGCAGCCAATCGATGGTGGGGTCAAACATTCAGTACTTC. It yields the protein CASSQSMVGSNIQYF.

This clonotype was recorded a few times. The chain recombines TRBV7-9 with TRBJ2-3, with TRBD2 identical over 11 bases. With V trimmed by 5 bases and J by 4 bases, 14 bases remained unmatched. Per germline, CDR1 SEHNR and CDR2 FQNEAQ (reference sequence). This CDR3 contains 18 residues. The CDR3 loop is CASSLTSGSVKRADTQYF. Written as DNA, the CDR3 is TGTGCCAGCAGCCTCACTAGCGGGAGTGTTAAGCGAGCAGATACGCAGTATTTT.

This clonotype came up many times. V and J are TRBV2 and TRBJ1-2; D is unresolved. From germline, CDR1 is SNHLY and CDR2 FYNNEI. V was shortened by 1 base and J by 8 bases, with 14 bases between the two germline ends. CDR3 size: 14 residues. The chain's CDR3 is CASSEELRVGGYTF. The CDR3 DNA is TGTGCCAGCAGTGAAGAGTTGAGGGTCGGGGGCTACACCTTC.

This clonotype has ten or more counts. The chain carries TRBV28 and TRBJ1-2; D is undetermined. CDR1 is MDHEN, CDR2 SYDVKM, per germline. The CDR3 totals 15 residues. The V and J ends lost 6 bases and 5 bases respectively, with 19 bases between them. The CDR3 region is CASRAVGEGRYGYTF. The CDR3 DNA sequence: TGTGCCAGCAGAGCCGTCGGGGAGGGAAGGTATGGCTACACCTTC.

This clonotype was seen many times. The chain combines TRBV3-1 with TRBJ2-5, with 9 bases matching TRBD2. The CDR3 is 15 amino acids. Looked up from germline, CDR1 is LGHDT and CDR2 is YNNKEL (reference sequence). V trimming: 3 bases; J trimming: 5 bases; junction bases outside the gene matches: 7. CDR3: CASSQDAGGLETQYF. DNA of the CDR3: TGTGCCAGCAGCCAGGATGCGGGGGGGCTGGAGACCCAGTACTTC.

This clonotype was observed many times. The chain recombines TRBV5-1 with TRBJ1-2; D is ambiguous. This CDR3 region has 14 residues. V was trimmed by 4 bases and J by 6 bases, leaving 16 bases between them. The germline V gene has CDR1 SGHRS and CDR2 YFSETQ. The CDR3 here is CASSRQSATDGYTF. The CDR3 DNA follows: TGCGCCAGCAGCCGTCAGTCGGCAACCGATGGCTACACCTTC.

This clonotype was observed many times. J is TRBJ2-3 and V is TRBV20-1; TRBD2 agrees at 8 bases. V lost 1 base and J lost 5; bases outside the gene matches: 17. CDR1 and CDR2 from the germline V gene are DFQATT and SNEGSKA (reference sequence). The CDR3 sequence is 18 residues long. CDR3 in DNA: TGCAGTGCTAGAGGCCCATTCTCAGCGGGAGAGGGGGGAGATACGCAGTATTTT. Its translation is CSARGPFSAGEGGDTQYF.

The rearrangement links TRBV20-1 to TRBJ1-5, with unresolved D. The V gene's germline CDR1 is DFQATT and CDR2 SNEGSKA (reference sequence). There are 15 residues in the CDR3. The V end was cut by 1 base, the J end by 0 bases, with 10 bases between. The CDR3 spells CSARGGPYSNQPQHF. The CDR3 bases are TGCAGTGCTAGAGGTGGGCCTTATAGCAATCAGCCCCAGCATTTT.

This clonotype was picked up many times. The chain recombines TRBV20-1 with TRBJ2-7, with 9 positions matching TRBD2. With 6 bases clipped from V and 0 bases from J, the junction kept 12 bases outside the gene matches. The length of the CDR3 is 16 residues. CDR1 and CDR2 (germline): DFQATT, SNEGSKA (reference sequence). The CDR3, as DNA: TGCAGTGCCGCCGGGCCGACTAGCGGCATCTCCTACGAGCAGTACTTC. It codes for CSAAGPTSGISYEQYF.